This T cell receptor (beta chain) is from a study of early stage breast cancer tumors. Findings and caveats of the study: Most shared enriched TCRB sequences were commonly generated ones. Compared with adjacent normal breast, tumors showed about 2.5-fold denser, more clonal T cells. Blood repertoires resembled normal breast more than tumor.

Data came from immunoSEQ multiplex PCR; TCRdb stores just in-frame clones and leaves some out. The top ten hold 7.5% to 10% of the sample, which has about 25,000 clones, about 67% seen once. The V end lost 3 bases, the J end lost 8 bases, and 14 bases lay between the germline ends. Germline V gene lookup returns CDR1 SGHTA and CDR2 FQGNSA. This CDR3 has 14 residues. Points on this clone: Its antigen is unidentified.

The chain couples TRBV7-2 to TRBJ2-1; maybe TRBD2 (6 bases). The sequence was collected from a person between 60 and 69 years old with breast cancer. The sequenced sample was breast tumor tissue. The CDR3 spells CASSLGGGGDEQFF. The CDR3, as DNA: TGTGCCAGCAGCTTGGGGGGAGGCGGCGATGAGCAGTTCTTC.